This T cell receptor (beta chain) was obtained from a study of Graves' ophthalmopathy and Graves' hyperthyroidism. Broader study findings: Predictions made by the model for ophthalmopathy progression reached 55% to 71% sensitivity and around 72% specificity.

The table lists this clonotype with many counts. The antigen is unknown. CDR3 length: 15 amino acids. The germline V gene encodes CDR1 MNHEY and CDR2 SVGAGI. V was cut by 8 bases and J by 0 bases, with 11 bases left in between. CDR3 regions of TCR beta were amplified from RNA transcripts. RT-PCR in the first round used HTBI primers; a second-round multiplex PCR followed. TCRdb reprocessed the multiplex PCR reads with MiXCR, giving one entry per CDR3 protein. The table includes some 370,000 distinct CDR3 sequences, roughly 15% detected once. The V and J genes are TRBV6-5 and TRBJ2-6; unclear D gene. The sequence came from an adult woman with stable Graves' hyperthyroidism. Material for sequencing was peripheral blood. CDR3: CASQFSVSGANVLTF. CDR3 DNA sequence: TGTGCCAGCCAGTTTTCGGTCTCTGGGGCCAACGTCCTGACTTTC.